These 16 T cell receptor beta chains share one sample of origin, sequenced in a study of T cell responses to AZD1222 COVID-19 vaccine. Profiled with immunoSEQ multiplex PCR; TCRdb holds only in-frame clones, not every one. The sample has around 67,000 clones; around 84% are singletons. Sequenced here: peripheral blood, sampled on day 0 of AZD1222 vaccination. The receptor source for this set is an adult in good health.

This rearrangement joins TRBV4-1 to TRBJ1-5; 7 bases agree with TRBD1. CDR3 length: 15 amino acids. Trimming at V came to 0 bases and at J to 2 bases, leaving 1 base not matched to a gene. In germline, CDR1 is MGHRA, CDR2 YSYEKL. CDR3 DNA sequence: TGCGCCAGCAGCCAAGAGGGACAGCGCAATCAGCCCCAGCATTTT. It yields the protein CASSQEGQRNQPQHF.

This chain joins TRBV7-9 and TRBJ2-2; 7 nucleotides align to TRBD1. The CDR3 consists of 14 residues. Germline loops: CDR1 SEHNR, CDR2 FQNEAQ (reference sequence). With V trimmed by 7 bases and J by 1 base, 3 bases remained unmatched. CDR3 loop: CASTRTGNTGELFF. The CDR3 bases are TGTGCCAGCACCCGGACAGGGAACACCGGGGAGCTGTTTTTT. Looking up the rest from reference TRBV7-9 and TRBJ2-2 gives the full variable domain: DTGVSQNPRHKITKRGQNVTFRCDPISEHNRLYWYRQTLGQGPEFLTYFQNEAQLEKSRLLSDRFSAERPKGSFSTLEIQRTEQGDSAMYLCASTRTGNTGELFFGEGSRLTVL.

CDR3 sequence: CASSLGGASNYGYTF. CDR3 DNA sequence: TGTGCCAGCAGCTTGGGAGGGGCGTCTAACTATGGCTACACCTTC. The rearrangement links TRBV5-4 to TRBJ1-2, with a weak D call TRBD1 (5 bases). The CDR3 extends over 15 amino acids. Between the trimmed V and J ends, which lost 0 bases and 0 bases, there was a span of 9 bases. CDR1 and CDR2 from the germline V gene are SGHNT and YYREEE (reference sequence).

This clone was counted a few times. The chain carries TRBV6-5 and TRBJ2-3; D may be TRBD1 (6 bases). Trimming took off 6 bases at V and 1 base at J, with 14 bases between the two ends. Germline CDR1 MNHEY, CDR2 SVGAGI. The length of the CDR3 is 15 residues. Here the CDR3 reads CASSANRAGTDTQYF. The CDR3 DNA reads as TGTGCCAGCAGCGCCAACAGGGCAGGCACAGATACGCAGTATTTT.

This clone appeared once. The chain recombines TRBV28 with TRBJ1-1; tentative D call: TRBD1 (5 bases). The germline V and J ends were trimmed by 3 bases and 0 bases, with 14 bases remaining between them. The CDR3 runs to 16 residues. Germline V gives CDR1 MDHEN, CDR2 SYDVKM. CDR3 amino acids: CASSFLPQGLNTEAFF. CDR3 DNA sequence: TGTGCCAGCAGTTTCCTACCGCAGGGCCTGAACACTGAAGCTTTCTTT.

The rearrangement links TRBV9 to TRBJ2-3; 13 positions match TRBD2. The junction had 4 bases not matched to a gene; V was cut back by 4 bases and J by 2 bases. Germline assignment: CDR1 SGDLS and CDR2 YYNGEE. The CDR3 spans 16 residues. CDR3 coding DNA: TGTGCCAGCAGCTATGGGACTAGCGGGAACACAGATACGCAGTATTTT. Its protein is CASSYGTSGNTDTQYF.

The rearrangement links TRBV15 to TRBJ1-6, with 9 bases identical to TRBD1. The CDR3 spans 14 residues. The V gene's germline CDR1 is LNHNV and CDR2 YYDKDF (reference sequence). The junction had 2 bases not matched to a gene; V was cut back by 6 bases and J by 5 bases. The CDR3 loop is CATSRTGDNSPLHF. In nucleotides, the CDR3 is TGTGCCACCAGTCGGACAGGGGATAATTCACCCCTCCACTTT.

The chain's CDR3 is CASSITRQETQYF. CDR3 nucleotide sequence: TGTGCCAGCAGTATAACTAGACAAGAGACCCAGTACTTC. This chain links TRBV6-5 with TRBJ2-5; a weak D match, TRBD2 (5 bases). Germline V gene sequence: CDR1 MNHEY, CDR2 SVGAGI. V was pared by 5 bases and J by 2 bases, with 9 bases between. This CDR3 is 13 amino acids long.

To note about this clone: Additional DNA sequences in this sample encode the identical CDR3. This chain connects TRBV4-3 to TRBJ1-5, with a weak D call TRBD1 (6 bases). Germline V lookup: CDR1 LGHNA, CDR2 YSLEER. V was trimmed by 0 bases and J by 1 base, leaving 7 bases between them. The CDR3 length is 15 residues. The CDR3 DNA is TGCGCCAGCAGCCAAGATAGGGGGAGCAATCAGCCCCAGCATTTT. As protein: CASSQDRGSNQPQHF.

The CDR3, as DNA: TGTGCCAGCAGCTTAGCGCTGGGACAAACCTACGAGCAGTACTTC. This translates into CASSLALGQTYEQYF. The chain couples TRBV7-7 to TRBJ2-7; D is possibly TRBD1 (6 bases). This CDR3 spans 15 amino acids. With 0 bases removed from V and 2 bases from J, the gap between germline ends came to 11 bases. CDR1 is SSHAT, CDR2 FNYEAQ, per germline (reference sequence). Complete variable domain (other parts from reference TRBV7-7 and TRBJ2-7): GAGVSQSPRYKVTKRGQDVTLRCDPISSHATLYWYQQALGQGPEFLTYFNYEAQPDKSGLPSDRFSAERPEGSISTLTIQRTEQRDSAMYRCASSLALGQTYEQYFGPGTRLTVT.

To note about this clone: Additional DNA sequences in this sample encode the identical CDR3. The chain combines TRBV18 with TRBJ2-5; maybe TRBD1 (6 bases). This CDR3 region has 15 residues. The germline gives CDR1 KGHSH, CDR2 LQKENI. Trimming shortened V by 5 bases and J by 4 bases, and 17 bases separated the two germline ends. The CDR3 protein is CASSVSDRLSETQYF. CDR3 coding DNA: TGTGCCAGCTCAGTCTCGGACAGACTGTCAGAGACCCAGTACTTC.

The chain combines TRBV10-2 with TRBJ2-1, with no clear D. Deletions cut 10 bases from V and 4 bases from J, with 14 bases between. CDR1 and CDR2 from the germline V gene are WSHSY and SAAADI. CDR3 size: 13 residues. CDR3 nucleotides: TGCGCCATCGATACGGACCTTTACAATGAGCAGTTCTTC. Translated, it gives CAIDTDLYNEQFF.

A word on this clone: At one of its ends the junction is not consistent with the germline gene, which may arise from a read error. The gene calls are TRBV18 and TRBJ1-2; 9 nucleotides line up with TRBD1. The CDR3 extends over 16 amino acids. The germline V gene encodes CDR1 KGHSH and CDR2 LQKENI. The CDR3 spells CASSSPGTGYQDGYTF. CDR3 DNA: TGTGCCAGCTCATCACCCGGGACAGGGTACCAAGACGGCTACACCTTC.

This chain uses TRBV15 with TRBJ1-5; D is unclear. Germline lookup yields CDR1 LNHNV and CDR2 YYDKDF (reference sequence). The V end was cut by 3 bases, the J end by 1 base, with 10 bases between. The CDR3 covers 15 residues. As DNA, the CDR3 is TGTGCCACCAGCAGTCATTGGGAGAGCAATCAGCCCCAGCATTTT. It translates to CATSSHWESNQPQHF.

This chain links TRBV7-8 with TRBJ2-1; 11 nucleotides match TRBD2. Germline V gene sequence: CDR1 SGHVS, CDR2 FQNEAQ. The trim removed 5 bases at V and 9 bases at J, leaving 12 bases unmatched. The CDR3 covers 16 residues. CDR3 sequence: CASSPQTSGDRSEQFF. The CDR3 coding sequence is TGTGCCAGCAGCCCTCAGACTAGCGGGGATCGGAGTGAGCAGTTCTTC.

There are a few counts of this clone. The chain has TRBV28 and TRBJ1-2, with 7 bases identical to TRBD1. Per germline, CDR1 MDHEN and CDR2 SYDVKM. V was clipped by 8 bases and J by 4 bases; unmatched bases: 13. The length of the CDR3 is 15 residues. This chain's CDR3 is CASVLGGGAPYGYTF. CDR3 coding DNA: TGTGCCAGCGTCCTAGGGGGCGGGGCCCCCTATGGCTACACCTTC.